This is a list of T cell receptor beta chains from one sample in a study of blood T cell repertoires in COVID-19. TCRdb keeps only in-frame clones here, not all; method: immunoSEQ multiplex PCR. The sample has about 110,000 clones, roughly 82% seen once. Sequencing was performed on peripheral blood. The receptors shown here come from a woman in her sixties or seventies with acute or convalescent COVID-19. Both conserved end residues are part of each CDR3. D genes are given only for firm matches. Where a row states a size, it is once, few, many or the class of an expanded clone; other rows omit it.

d_call j_call v_call clone_size cdr3_nt cdr3_aa
TRBD1 TRBJ2-5 TRBV9 few TGTGCCAGCAGCGCCGGGACAGCACAAGAGACCCAGTACTTC CASSAGTAQETQYF
TRBD1 TRBJ1-4 TRBV6-2/TRBV6-3 . TGTGCCAGCAGCGACAGGGGTGAAAAACTGTTTTTT CASSDRGEKLFF
. TRBJ2-5 TRBV7-2 once TGTGCCAGCAGCTTAGACGCTTGGCAGGCTGGAGAGACCCAGTACTTC CASSLDAWQAGETQYF
. TRBJ2-2 TRBV7-6 . TGTGCCAGCAGCTTAGTTGTAAACACCGGGGAGCTGTTTTTT CASSLVVNTGELFF
TRBD1 TRBJ1-2 TRBV27 . TGTGCCAGCAGGCAGGGGGAGAATGGCTACACCTTC CASRQGENGYTF
. TRBJ1-6 TRBV19 . TGTGCCAGTAGTCTCGGACACTCTAATAATTCACCCCTCCACTTT CASSLGHSNNSPLHF
TRBD2 TRBJ2-2 TRBV4-2 . TGTGCCAGCAGCCAAGATAGTCTAGCGGGCGTGGGGGAGCTGTTTTTT CASSQDSLAGVGELFF
TRBD1 TRBJ1-5 TRBV27 . TGTGCCAGCAGGAACTTCTACAGGGGTAGCAATCAGCCCCAGCATTTT CASRNFYRGSNQPQHF
TRBD2 TRBJ2-2 TRBV3-1/TRBV3-2 . TGTGCCAGCAGCGCCCTCGGGACTAGCGCTAACACCGGGGAGCTGTTTTTT CASSALGTSANTGELFF
. TRBJ2-5 TRBV30 once TGTGCCTGGAGTGTGGGGCTAGGGGTGGAGACCCAGTACTTC CAWSVGLGVETQYF
. TRBJ1-2 TRBV2 . TGTGCCAGCAGTGGGACTATTACGGGCTACACCTTC CASSGTITGYTF
. TRBJ2-3 TRBV5-1 . TGCGCCAGCAGCCGACAGCCCACAGATACGCAGTATTTT CASSRQPTDTQYF
. TRBJ2-5 TRBV5-4 . TGTGCCAGCAGCTTGGCGTCTGGGCAGGGGGGGACCCAGTACTTC CASSLASGQGGTQYF
. TRBJ2-1 TRBV3-1/TRBV3-2 . TGTGCCAGCAGCATTTGGGTGGGGGGTGCCTACAATGAGCAGTTCTTC CASSIWVGGAYNEQFF
TRBD1 TRBJ1-1 TRBV5-6 . TGTGCCAGCCTACAGGGGTTGAACACTGAAGCTTTCTTT CASLQGLNTEAFF
TRBD1 TRBJ1-2 TRBV12-3/TRBV12-4 . TGTGCCAGCAGCGAATGGACAGGGGGAGGCTACACCTTC CASSEWTGGGYTF
. TRBJ1-1 TRBV11-2 . TGTGCCAGCAGCTTAGAGGGCAGGGAAGCTTTCTTT CASSLEGREAFF
. TRBJ1-6 TRBV5-6 . TGTGCCAGCAGCTACCAGGGGCCGGTATGGAATTCACCCCTCCACTTT CASSYQGPVWNSPLHF
. TRBJ1-2 TRBV19 . TGTGCCAGTAGTATCGTGCGGGCTAACTATGGCTACACCTTC CASSIVRANYGYTF
. TRBJ2-3 TRBV19 . TGTGCCAGTAGCAGCGGTAGCACAGATACGCAGTATTTT CASSSGSTDTQYF
. TRBJ2-5 TRBV6-2/TRBV6-3 . TGTGCCAGCAGTCCAGCGCTTGGCAGCCAAGAGACCCAGTACTTC CASSPALGSQETQYF
TRBD2 TRBJ2-1 TRBV5-1 few TGCGCCAGCAGCTACAGCGGGAATACAAACGATGAGCAGTTCTTC CASSYSGNTNDEQFF
. TRBJ1-5 TRBV27 . TGTGCCAGCAGTTCTGGGGCCGGATCGAATCAGCCCCAGCATTTT CASSSGAGSNQPQHF
TRBD2 TRBJ2-3 TRBV3-1/TRBV3-2 . TGTGCCAGCAGCAGTGTGGGGGGGAGCACAGATACGCAGTATTTT CASSSVGGSTDTQYF
. TRBJ2-7 TRBV7-2 . TGTGCCAGCAGCTTTAGCGGCTCCTACGAGCAGTACTTC CASSFSGSYEQYF
TRBD1 TRBJ2-5 TRBV2 . TGTGCCAGCAGCAGCACTCGGACAGGATCAGAGACCCAGTACTTC CASSSTRTGSETQYF
. TRBJ1-5 TRBV5-5 . TGTGCCAGCAGCCCGCAACAGGTTCATCAGCCCCAGCATTTT CASSPQQVHQPQHF
TRBD2 TRBJ2-2 TRBV28 . TGTGCCAGCAGTGTCAATGGCGGGGGGTCCGGGGAGCTGTTTTTT CASSVNGGGSGELFF
TRBD1 TRBJ1-4 TRBV2 . TGTGCCAGCAGTGGAGGGACAGGGGTGGGAAAACTGTTTTTT CASSGGTGVGKLFF
. TRBJ1-1 TRBV9 . TGTGCCAGCAGCACATCCGGGACACCTAACACTGAAGCTTTCTTT CASSTSGTPNTEAFF
. TRBJ2-1 TRBV2 few TGTGCCAGCAAGCTAGGCCCCTACAATGAGCAGTTCTTC CASKLGPYNEQFF
. TRBJ2-2 TRBV5-1 . TGCGCCAGCAGCTCGACCAGGACACGCTCGAACACCGGGGAGCTGTTTTTT CASSSTRTRSNTGELFF
TRBD1 TRBJ1-5 TRBV6-5 . TGTGCCAGTCGCCGGACAGGGGTCAATCAGCCCCAGCATTTT CASRRTGVNQPQHF
. TRBJ2-1 TRBV9 . TGTGCCAGCAGCGTACAGGCCGGCGATGAGCAGTTCTTC CASSVQAGDEQFF
. TRBJ1-4 TRBV2 . TGTGCCAGCAGTGATCCCACAGGGCTCGTAGAAAAACTGTTTTTT CASSDPTGLVEKLFF
. TRBJ2-1 TRBV7-3 . TGTGCCAGCAGCTTAACGCTAGCGCCGTGGGTTGAGCAGTTCTTC CASSLTLAPWVEQFF
. TRBJ2-3 TRBV10-3 . TGTGCCATCAGTGGCCAGGATAGCACAGATACGCAGTATTTT CAISGQDSTDTQYF
TRBD1 TRBJ1-5 TRBV6-5 once TGTGCCAGCAGTTACAGGGGGCGAGATCAGCCCCAGCATTTT CASSYRGRDQPQHF
. TRBJ1-2 TRBV6-1 once TGTGCCAGCAGTGATCCCATGCGGGGCTACACCTTC CASSDPMRGYTF
TRBD2 TRBJ2-5 TRBV19 . TGTGCCAGTAGTACCCGGACTAGCCAGGAGACCCAGTACTTC CASSTRTSQETQYF
. TRBJ1-5 TRBV28 . TGTGCCAGCAGCCCTTCGGGAGATCAGCCCCAGCATTTT CASSPSGDQPQHF
TRBD1 TRBJ1-1 TRBV10-3 few TGTGCCATCAGTGGTCAGACAGGGATTGACACTGAAGCTTTCTTT CAISGQTGIDTEAFF
. TRBJ1-4 TRBV28 . TGTGCCAGCAGTTTAGATTACCGAATGCGGACAGCAACTAATGAAAAACTGTTTTTT CASSLDYRMRTATNEKLFF
. TRBJ2-3 TRBV5-1 . TGCGCCAGCAGCTTGGGGGTCCTTGCGGGCACAGATACGCAGTATTTT CASSLGVLAGTDTQYF
TRBD1 TRBJ1-3 TRBV4-2 few TGTGCCAGCAGCCAAGGCCAAGGGCCAGGGGGAGCTGGAAACACCATATATTTT CASSQGQGPGGAGNTIYF
TRBD1 TRBJ1-2 TRBV19 . TGTGCCAGTAGATATGGACAGGGTGACGGCTATGGCTACACCTTC CASRYGQGDGYGYTF
. TRBJ1-1 TRBV7-9 . TGTGCCAGCAGCCCCGACAGCACTGAAGCTTTCTTT CASSPDSTEAFF
TRBD1 TRBJ1-6 TRBV4-2 . TGTGCCAGCAGCCAAGGACAGGGGTTAAGTTCACCCCTCCACTTT CASSQGQGLSSPLHF
TRBD1 TRBJ1-2 TRBV4-1 . TGCGCCAGCAGCCAAGAGGGACAGGGGGCAGTTAACTATGGCTACACCTTC CASSQEGQGAVNYGYTF
. TRBJ1-3 TRBV5-4 few TGTGCCAGCAGCTTGGCCGTATTCGGCCCGGGGGACTCTGGAAACACCATATATTTT CASSLAVFGPGDSGNTIYF
. TRBJ1-5 TRBV5-1 . TGCGCCAGCTCGTTACAGGGAGGCAATCAGCCCCAGCATTTT CASSLQGGNQPQHF